The entry below gives a single TCR beta chain sequence along with its context. Its antigen is unknown. The record originates from a study of CXCR3-negative and CXCR3-positive naive CD8 T cells. The libraries of TRB cDNA were constructed through 5' RACE using UMI labels. TCRdb reprocessed the 5' RACE reads and keeps a single row for each CDR3 protein, giving no DNA. Recorded for this sample: some 99,000 distinct CDR3 sequences. CD45RO-CCR7+CD27+CD95- characterized naive CD8+ T cells. The study's findings and limits: High diversity, comparable across both naive subsets, contrasted with much lower diversity in memory CD8+ cells. Naive cells that were CXCR3-positive had more hydrophobic TRB CDR3s (compared with CXCR3-negative naive cells). No difference in surface CD5 was seen between naive subsets, and TCR strength was inferred from TRB CDR3 properties. Researchers report CXCR3 expression partially decreased after cryopreservation, with fresh PBMCs used in most assays.

CDR1 and CDR2 from the germline V gene are SGHVS and FNYEAQ. This CDR3 has 13 residues. The clonotype was recovered from a human donor in good health. Some clones in this sample may be carry-over from other donors' samples. This chain links TRBV7-6 with TRBJ1-5. Sequenced material: naive CXCR3+ CD8+ T cells from blood. Indicated subset: CD45RO-CCR7+CD27+CD95- naive CD8+ T cells expressing CXCR3 (TNR3+). The CDR3 is CASSLAFNQPQHF.